A selection of T cell receptor beta chains follows, all from one sample in a study of T cell changes during pregnancy in multiple sclerosis. Sequenced by immunoSEQ multiplex PCR; TCRdb stores in-frame clones only, minus some. The sample holds about 110,000 clones, under 95% seen once. This specimen consisted of peripheral blood, obtained before pregnancy. These receptors originate from a female donor with multiple sclerosis, enrolled in a pregnancy study. CDR3s include the opening cysteine and the closing phenylalanine or tryptophan. The order of the fields is clone size, V gene, CDR3 length, J gene, CDR3 protein. The size field is filled for only some rows; it gives once, few, many or a size class.

clone size: .; V gene: TRBV19; CDR3 length: 15; J gene: TRBJ1-6; CDR3 protein: CASSRRGQNNSPLHF
clone size: .; V gene: TRBV5-5; CDR3 length: 15; J gene: TRBJ1-6; CDR3 protein: CASVPGGALNSPLHF
clone size: .; V gene: TRBV9; CDR3 length: 15; J gene: TRBJ2-1; CDR3 protein: CASSVVISSYNEQFF
clone size: .; V gene: TRBV7-9; CDR3 length: 18; J gene: TRBJ2-2; CDR3 protein: CASSQGRPAGLNTGELFF
clone size: once; V gene: TRBV19; CDR3 length: 13; J gene: TRBJ1-2; CDR3 protein: CASQTEGQYGYTF
clone size: few; V gene: TRBV7-9; CDR3 length: 13; J gene: TRBJ1-6; CDR3 protein: CASSYAGDSPLHF
clone size: once; V gene: TRBV6-6; CDR3 length: 12; J gene: TRBJ1-1; CDR3 protein: CASGVRGTEAFF
clone size: .; V gene: TRBV6-1; CDR3 length: 14; J gene: TRBJ1-1; CDR3 protein: CASHLQGGDTEAFF
clone size: .; V gene: TRBV6-1; CDR3 length: 18; J gene: TRBJ1-1; CDR3 protein: CASSERGRGREKNKEAFF
clone size: .; V gene: TRBV19; CDR3 length: 13; J gene: TRBJ1-1; CDR3 protein: CASSIVVRTEAFF